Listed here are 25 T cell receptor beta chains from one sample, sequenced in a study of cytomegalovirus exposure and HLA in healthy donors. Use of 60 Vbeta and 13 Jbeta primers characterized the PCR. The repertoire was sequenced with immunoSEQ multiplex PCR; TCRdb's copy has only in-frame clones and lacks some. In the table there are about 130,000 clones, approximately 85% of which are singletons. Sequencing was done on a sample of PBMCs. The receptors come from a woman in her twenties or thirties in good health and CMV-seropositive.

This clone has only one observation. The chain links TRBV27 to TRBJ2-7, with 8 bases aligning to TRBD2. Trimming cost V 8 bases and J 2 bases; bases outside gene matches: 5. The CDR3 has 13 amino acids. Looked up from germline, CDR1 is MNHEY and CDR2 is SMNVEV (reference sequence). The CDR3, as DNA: TGTGCCAGCGGGGACGGGAGGGCCTACGAGCAGTACTTC. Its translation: CASGDGRAYEQYF.

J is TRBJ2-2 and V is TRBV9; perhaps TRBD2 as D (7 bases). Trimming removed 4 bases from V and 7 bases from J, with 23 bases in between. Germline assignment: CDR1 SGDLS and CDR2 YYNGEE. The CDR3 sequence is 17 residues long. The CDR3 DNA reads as TGTGCCAGCAGCCCCAGGGGAGGGAGTGGAGTTAACGGGGAGCTGTTTTTT. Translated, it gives CASSPRGGSGVNGELFF.

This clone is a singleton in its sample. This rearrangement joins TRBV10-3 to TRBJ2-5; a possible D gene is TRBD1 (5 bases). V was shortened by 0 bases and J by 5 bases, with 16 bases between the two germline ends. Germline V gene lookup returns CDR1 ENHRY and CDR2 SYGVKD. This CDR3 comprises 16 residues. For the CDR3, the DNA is TGTGCCATCAGTGAGTCGAAGGTAGCAGGGCGGGAGACCCAGTACTTC. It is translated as CAISESKVAGRETQYF.

This CDR3 reads CASSSNREQYF. CDR3 sequence (DNA): TGTGCCAGCAGCTCAAACAGGGAGCAGTACTTC. The chain combines TRBV5-6 with TRBJ2-7; maybe TRBD1 (5 bases). Per the germline V gene, CDR1 is SGHDT and CDR2 is YYEEEE. V was clipped by 3 bases and J by 7 bases, with 8 bases between them. The CDR3 covers 11 residues.

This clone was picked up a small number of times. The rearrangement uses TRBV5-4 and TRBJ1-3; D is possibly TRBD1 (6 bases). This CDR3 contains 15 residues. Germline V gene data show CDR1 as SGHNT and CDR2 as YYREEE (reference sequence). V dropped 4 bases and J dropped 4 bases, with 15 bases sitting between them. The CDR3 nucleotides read TGTGCCAGCAGCGAGGGACAAAGCGCGGGAAACACCATATATTTT. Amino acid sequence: CASSEGQSAGNTIYF.

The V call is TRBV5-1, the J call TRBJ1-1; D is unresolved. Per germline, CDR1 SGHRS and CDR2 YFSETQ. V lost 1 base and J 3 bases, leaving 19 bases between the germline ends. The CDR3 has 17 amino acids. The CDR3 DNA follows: TGCGCCAGCAGCTTGAGGACCGACGGGAGGGTGGACACTGAAGCTTTCTTT. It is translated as CASSLRTDGRVDTEAFF.

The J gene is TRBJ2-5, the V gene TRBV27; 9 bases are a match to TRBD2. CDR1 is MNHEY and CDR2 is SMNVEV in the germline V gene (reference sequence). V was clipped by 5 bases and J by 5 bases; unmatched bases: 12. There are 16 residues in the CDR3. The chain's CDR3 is CASSRNSGTSSETQYF. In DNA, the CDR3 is TGTGCCAGCAGTCGCAACTCCGGGACTAGCTCGGAGACCCAGTACTTC.

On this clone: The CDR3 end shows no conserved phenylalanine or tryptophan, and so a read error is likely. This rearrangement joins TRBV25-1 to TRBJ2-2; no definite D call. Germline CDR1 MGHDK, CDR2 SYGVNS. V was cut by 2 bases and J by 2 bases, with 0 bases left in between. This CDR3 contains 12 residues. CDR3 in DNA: TGTGCCAGCAGTGAAAACACCGGGGAGCTGTTTTCT. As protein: CASSENTGELFS.

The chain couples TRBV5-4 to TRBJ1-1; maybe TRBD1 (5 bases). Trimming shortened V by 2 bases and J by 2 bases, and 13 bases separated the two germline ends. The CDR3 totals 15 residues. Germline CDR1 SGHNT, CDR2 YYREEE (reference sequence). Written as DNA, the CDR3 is TGTGCCAGCAGCTTCTCTGGGGCGGCAAACACTGAAGCTTTCTTT. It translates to CASSFSGAANTEAFF. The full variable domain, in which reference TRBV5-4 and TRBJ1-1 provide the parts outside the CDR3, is ETGVTQSPTHLIKTRGQQVTLRCSSQSGHNTVSWYQQALGQGPQFIFQYYREEENGRGNFPPRFSGLQFPNYSSELNVNALELDDSALYLCASSFSGAANTEAFFGQGTRLTVV.

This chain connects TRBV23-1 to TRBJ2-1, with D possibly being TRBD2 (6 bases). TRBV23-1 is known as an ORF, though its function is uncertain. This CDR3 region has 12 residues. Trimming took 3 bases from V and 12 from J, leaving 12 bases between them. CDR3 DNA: TGCGCCAGCAGTCAGGCGGGGCGGCGGCAGTTCTTC. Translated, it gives CASSQAGRRQFF.

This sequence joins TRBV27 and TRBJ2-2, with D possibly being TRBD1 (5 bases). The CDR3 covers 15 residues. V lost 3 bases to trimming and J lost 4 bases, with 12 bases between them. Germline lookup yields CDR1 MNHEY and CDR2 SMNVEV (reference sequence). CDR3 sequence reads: CASSLAQGSTGELFF. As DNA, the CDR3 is TGTGCCAGCAGTTTGGCGCAGGGAAGCACCGGGGAGCTGTTTTTT.

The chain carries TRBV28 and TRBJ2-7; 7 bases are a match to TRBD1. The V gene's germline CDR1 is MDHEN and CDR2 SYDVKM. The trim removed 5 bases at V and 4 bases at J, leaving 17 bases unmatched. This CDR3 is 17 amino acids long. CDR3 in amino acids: CASSRWDSRQTRYEQYF. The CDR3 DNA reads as TGTGCCAGCAGTCGCTGGGACAGCCGCCAAACAAGGTACGAGCAGTACTTC.

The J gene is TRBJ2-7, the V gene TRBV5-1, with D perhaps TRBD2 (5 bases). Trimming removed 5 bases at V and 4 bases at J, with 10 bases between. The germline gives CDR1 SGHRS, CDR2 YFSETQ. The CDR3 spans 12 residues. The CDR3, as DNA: TGCGCCAGCAGGGACGGGGAGTACGAGCAGTACTTC. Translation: CASRDGEYEQYF.

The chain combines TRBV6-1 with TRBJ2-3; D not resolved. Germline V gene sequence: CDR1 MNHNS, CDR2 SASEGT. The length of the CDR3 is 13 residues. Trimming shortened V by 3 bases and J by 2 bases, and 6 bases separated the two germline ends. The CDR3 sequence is CASSESFTDTQYF. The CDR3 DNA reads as TGTGCCAGCAGTGAGAGTTTCACAGATACGCAGTATTTT.

Here the CDR3 DNA reads TGTGCCAGCAGCTTAGCCCCAGGTATTGCCGGGGAGCTGTTTTTT. It translates to CASSLAPGIAGELFF. The V and J genes are TRBV7-9 and TRBJ2-2; D unresolved. Trimming stripped 0 bases from V and 6 bases from J, with 11 bases between. Germline CDR1 reads SEHNR; CDR2 reads FQNEAQ (reference sequence). CDR3 size: 15 residues.

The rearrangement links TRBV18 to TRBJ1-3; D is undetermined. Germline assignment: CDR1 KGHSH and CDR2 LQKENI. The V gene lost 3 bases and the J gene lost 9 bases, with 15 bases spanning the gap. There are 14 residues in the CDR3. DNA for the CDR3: TGTGCCAGCTCACCCACGGAGTCTATGGCCACCATATATTTT. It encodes CASSPTESMATIYF.

The CDR3 coding sequence is TGTGCCAGCGGGACAGGGGGCGACGAGCAGTACTTC. Translated: CASGTGGDEQYF. This chain uses TRBV28 with TRBJ2-7, with 12 nucleotides matching TRBD1. The J segment lost 5 bases and the V segment lost 8 bases, leaving 1 base of the junction unmatched. The CDR3 totals 12 residues. Germline assignment: CDR1 MDHEN and CDR2 SYDVKM. Full variable domain (missing parts from reference TRBV28 and TRBJ2-7): DVKVTQSSRYLVKRTGEKVFLECVQDMDHENMFWYRQDPGLGLRLIYFSYDVKMKEKGDIPEGYSVSREKKERFSLILESASTNQTSMYLCASGTGGDEQYFGPGTRLTVT.

The CDR3, as DNA: TGCGCCAGCAGCTCAACGACTGGGCCCGGGAGGGAGCAGTACTTC. As protein: CASSSTTGPGREQYF. V is TRBV5-1 and J is TRBJ2-7; 7 nucleotides agree with TRBD2. CDR3 size: 15 residues. The germline V gene encodes CDR1 SGHRS and CDR2 YFSETQ. V trimming: 3 bases; J trimming: 7 bases; junction bases outside the gene matches: 13. The full variable domain, in which reference TRBV5-1 and TRBJ2-7 provide the parts outside the CDR3, is KAGVTQTPRYLIKTRGQQVTLSCSPISGHRSVSWYQQTPGQGLQFLFEYFSETQRNKGNFPGRFSGRQFSNSRSEMNVSTLELGDSALYLCASSSTTGPGREQYFGPGTRLTVT.

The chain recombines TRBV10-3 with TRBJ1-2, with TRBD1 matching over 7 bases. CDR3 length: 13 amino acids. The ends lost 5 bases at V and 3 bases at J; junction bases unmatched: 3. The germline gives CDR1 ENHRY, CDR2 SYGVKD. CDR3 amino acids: CAISRQGDYGYTF. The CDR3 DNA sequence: TGTGCCATCAGTAGACAGGGAGACTATGGCTACACCTTC.

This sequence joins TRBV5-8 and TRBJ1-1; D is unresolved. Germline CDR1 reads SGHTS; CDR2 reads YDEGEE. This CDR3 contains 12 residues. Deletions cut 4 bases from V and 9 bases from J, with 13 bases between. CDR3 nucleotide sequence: TGTGCCAGCAGCACCACTGACATTAAAGCTTTCTTT. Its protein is CASSTTDIKAFF.

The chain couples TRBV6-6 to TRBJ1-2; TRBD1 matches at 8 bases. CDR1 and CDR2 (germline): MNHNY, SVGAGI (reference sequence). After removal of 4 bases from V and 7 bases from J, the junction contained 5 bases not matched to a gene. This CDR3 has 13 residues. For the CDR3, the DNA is TGTGCCAGCAGTTCCGGACAGGGAGGTGGCTACACCTTC. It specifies CASSSGQGGGYTF.

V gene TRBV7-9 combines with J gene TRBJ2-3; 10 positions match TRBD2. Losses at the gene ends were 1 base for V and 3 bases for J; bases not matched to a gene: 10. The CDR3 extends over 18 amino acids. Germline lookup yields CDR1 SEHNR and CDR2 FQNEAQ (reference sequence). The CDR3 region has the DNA TGTGCCAGCAGCTTAGAGTTAGCGGGGGGCTCCTCAACAGATACGCAGTATTTT. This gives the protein CASSLELAGGSSTDTQYF.

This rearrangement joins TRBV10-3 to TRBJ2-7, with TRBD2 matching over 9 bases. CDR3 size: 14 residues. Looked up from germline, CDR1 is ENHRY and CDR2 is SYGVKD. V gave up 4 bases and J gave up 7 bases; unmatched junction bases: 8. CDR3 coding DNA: TGTGCCATCAGTGCCGCGGGAGGGCCATGGGAGCAGTACTTC. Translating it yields CAISAAGGPWEQYF.

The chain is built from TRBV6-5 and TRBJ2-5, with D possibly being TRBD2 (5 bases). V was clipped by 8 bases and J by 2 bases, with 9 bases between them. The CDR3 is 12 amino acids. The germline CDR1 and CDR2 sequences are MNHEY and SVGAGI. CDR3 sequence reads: CASRTSQETQYF. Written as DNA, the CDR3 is TGTGCCAGCCGGACTTCTCAAGAGACCCAGTACTTC.

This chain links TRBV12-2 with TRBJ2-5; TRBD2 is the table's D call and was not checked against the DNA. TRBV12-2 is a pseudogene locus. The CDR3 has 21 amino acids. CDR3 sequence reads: CASRHTSPRGSGRAKGETQYF. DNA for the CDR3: TGTGCAAGTCGCCATACCTCCCCTCGGGGTAGCGGGAGGGCCAAAGGAGAGACCCAGTACTTC.